This is a list of T cell receptor beta chains from one sample in a study of regulatory T cells in long-lasting Graves disease. TCRdb ran MiXCR on the multiplex PCR reads and lists one entry per CDR3 protein. The sample consists of 300,000 or so distinct CDR3 sequences, roughly a fifth of them appearing once. The sample consisted of peripheral blood mononuclear cells (PBMCs), taken when the disease was refractory, from a patient treated with antithyroid drugs. Source of these receptors: a female donor with Graves disease. Each CDR3 is given with its conserved first and last residue. The D gene is left open where the match is weak. Some rows mark clone size as missing; the rest say once, few, many or name a class of expanded clone.

abundance: -; j_gene: TRBJ1-2; v_gene: TRBV4-1; d_gene: -; CDR3nt: TGCGCCAGCAGCCAAGACCGACTGTACTACACCTTC; CDR3aa: CASSQDRLYYTF
abundance: few; j_gene: TRBJ2-6; v_gene: TRBV19; d_gene: TRBD1; CDR3nt: TGTGCCAGTCGGGACAGGGGTAGCTCTGGGGCCAACGTCCTGACTTTC; CDR3aa: CASRDRGSSGANVLTF
abundance: -; j_gene: TRBJ1-1; v_gene: TRBV6-1; d_gene: -; CDR3nt: TGTGCCAGCAGGTACAGGGTGAACACTGAAGCTTTCTTT; CDR3aa: CASRYRVNTEAFF
abundance: many; j_gene: TRBJ1-6; v_gene: TRBV20-1; d_gene: TRBD1; CDR3nt: TGCAGTGCCACCACCGGACAGGGACTTCTCCACTTT; CDR3aa: CSATTGQGLLHF
abundance: many; j_gene: TRBJ1-4; v_gene: TRBV6-1; d_gene: -; CDR3nt: TGTGCCAGCAGTACTGAGAGACGGGGCGGTGAAAAACTGTTTTTT; CDR3aa: CASSTERRGGEKLFF
abundance: few; j_gene: TRBJ2-2; v_gene: TRBV7-2; d_gene: -; CDR3nt: TGTGCCAGCAGCTCTCGGACCCTCATATACACCGGGGAGCTGTTTTTT; CDR3aa: CASSSRTLIYTGELFF
abundance: many; j_gene: TRBJ2-1; v_gene: TRBV5-1; d_gene: TRBD2; CDR3nt: TGCGCCAGCAGCTTTAGCGGGAGGCCGAATTACAATGAGCAGTTCTTC; CDR3aa: CASSFSGRPNYNEQFF
abundance: -; j_gene: TRBJ1-1; v_gene: TRBV5-1; d_gene: -; CDR3nt: TGCGCCAGCAAACGGGCTGACGATTTCGCTGAAGCTCTCTTT; CDR3aa: CASKRADDFAEALF
abundance: many; j_gene: TRBJ1-5; v_gene: TRBV7-2; d_gene: -; CDR3nt: TGTGCCAGCAGCTTAGGCCCCTCCTGGCGGGAATGGGGTCAGCCCCAGCATTTT; CDR3aa: CASSLGPSWREWGQPQHF
abundance: many; j_gene: TRBJ2-7; v_gene: TRBV2; d_gene: -; CDR3nt: TGTGCCAGCAGTGAGCCCTACGAGCAGTACTTC; CDR3aa: CASSEPYEQYF
abundance: -; j_gene: TRBJ1-6; v_gene: TRBV20-1; d_gene: TRBD1; CDR3nt: TGCAGTGCTAGAGAACGAGGGACAGGGAATTCACCCCTCCACTTT; CDR3aa: CSARERGTGNSPLHF
abundance: -; j_gene: TRBJ2-3; v_gene: TRBV18; d_gene: TRBD1; CDR3nt: TGTGCCAGCTCACGAGAGACAGGGTTAGATACGCAGTATTTT; CDR3aa: CASSRETGLDTQYF
abundance: -; j_gene: TRBJ2-2; v_gene: TRBV29-1; d_gene: -; CDR3nt: TGCAGCGTTGAAGTCAGGGGCGCAGGCGGGGAGCTGTTTTTT; CDR3aa: CSVEVRGAGGELFF
abundance: -; j_gene: TRBJ2-2; v_gene: TRBV7-3; d_gene: TRBD2; CDR3nt: TGTGCCAGCAGCTTACAGAGCGGGGTAGGGACCGGGGAGCTGTTTTTT; CDR3aa: CASSLQSGVGTGELFF
abundance: many; j_gene: TRBJ1-4; v_gene: TRBV20-1; d_gene: TRBD1; CDR3nt: TGCAGTGCTAGAGATGTGGGACAGGGATGGGAAAAACTGTTTTTT; CDR3aa: CSARDVGQGWEKLFF